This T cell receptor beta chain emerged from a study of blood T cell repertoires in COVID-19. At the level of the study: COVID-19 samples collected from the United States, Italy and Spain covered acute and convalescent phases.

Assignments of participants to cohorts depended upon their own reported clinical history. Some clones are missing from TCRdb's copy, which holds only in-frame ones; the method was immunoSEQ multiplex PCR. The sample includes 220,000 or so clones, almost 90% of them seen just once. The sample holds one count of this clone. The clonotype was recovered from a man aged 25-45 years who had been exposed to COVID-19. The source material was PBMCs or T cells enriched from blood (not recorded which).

The CDR3 nucleotides are TGTGCCAGCTTTCTACAGGGGAACTATGGCTACACCTTC. It translates to CASFLQGNYGYTF. The rearrangement uses TRBV2 and TRBJ1-2; TRBD1 matches at 7 bases. After removal of 8 bases from V and 2 bases from J, the junction contained 5 bases not matched to a gene. Looked up from germline, CDR1 is SNHLY and CDR2 is FYNNEI. CDR3 size: 13 residues.